This TCR beta chain was sequenced in a study of blood T cell repertoires in COVID-19. Study overall: PBMCs, B-cell-depleted T cells, or T cells were the source of the cDNA or gDNA that made up the material.

V shed 5 bases and J shed 1 base, with 14 bases lying between them. The germline V gene has CDR1 MDHEN and CDR2 SYDVKM. The CDR3 runs to 15 residues. Participants, about 18 to 95 years old, spanned 24 US areas. A PCR-confirmed or clinician-diagnosed COVID-19 case had contacted exposed participants within 2 weeks of entry. Study processing details: Reference gene primer amplification gave nucleated cell count estimates. Profiled with immunoSEQ multiplex PCR; TCRdb holds only in-frame clones, not every one. V and J calls and clone size are given by that table; D and trimming were obtained from the DNA. The sample has fewer than 150,000 clones, roughly four fifths seen once.

The specimen sequenced was PBMCs or T cells enriched from blood (not recorded which). The receptor was derived from a woman younger than 35 who had been exposed to COVID-19. V gene TRBV28 combines with J gene TRBJ1-1, with D perhaps TRBD1 (6 bases). The CDR3 region has the DNA TGTGCCAGCAGTCCTCTAACAGGGCCGAACACTGAAGCTTTCTTT. This encodes CASSPLTGPNTEAFF.